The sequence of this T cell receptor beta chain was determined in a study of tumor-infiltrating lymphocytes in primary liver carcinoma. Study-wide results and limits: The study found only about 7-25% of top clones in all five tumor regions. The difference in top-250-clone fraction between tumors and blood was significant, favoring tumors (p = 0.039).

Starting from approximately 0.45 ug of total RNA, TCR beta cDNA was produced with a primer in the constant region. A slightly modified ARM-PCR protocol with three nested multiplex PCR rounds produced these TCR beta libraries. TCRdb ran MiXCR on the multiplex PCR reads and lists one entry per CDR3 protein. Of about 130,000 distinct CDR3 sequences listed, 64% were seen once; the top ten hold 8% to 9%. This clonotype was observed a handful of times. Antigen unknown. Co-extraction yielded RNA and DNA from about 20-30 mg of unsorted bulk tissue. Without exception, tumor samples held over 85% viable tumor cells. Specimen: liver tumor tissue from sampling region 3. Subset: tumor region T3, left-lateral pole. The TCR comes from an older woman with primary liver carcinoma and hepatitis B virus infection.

This chain's CDR3 is CASSLTDRAGEAFF. The CDR3 bases are TGCGCCAGCAGCTTGACGGACAGGGCGGGTGAAGCTTTCTTT. This chain joins TRBV5-1 and TRBJ1-1; TRBD1 aligns across 8 bases. Germline values: CDR1 SGHRS, CDR2 YFSETQ. This CDR3 has 14 amino acids. Losses at the gene ends were 1 base for V and 7 bases for J; bases not matched to a gene: 6. The whole variable domain, remainder taken from reference TRBV5-1 and TRBJ1-1, is KAGVTQTPRYLIKTRGQQVTLSCSPISGHRSVSWYQQTPGQGLQFLFEYFSETQRNKGNFPGRFSGRQFSNSRSEMNVSTLELGDSALYLCASSLTDRAGEAFFGQGTRLTVV.